This entry concerns a single TCR beta chain. There is no known antigen for this receptor. Per-base qualities were not stored, and no clone one base away is much larger. The data derive from a study of blood T cells in healthy people across ages (dated by TCRdb to about 2015). About the full investigation: In model experiments, roughly one uniquely barcoded TCR beta cDNA molecule per two T cells was captured by template switching. Using deep sequencing normalized with unique cDNA molecular identifiers, the study measured how TCR beta repertoire diversity changes with age. Donors were grouped into four age groups: young (average roughly 17 years), middle-aged (39), aged (around 60) and long-lived (around 80). To avoid experimental bias, donors of different ages were randomly spread across the sequencing lanes. Using the same blood draw, the study looked at two additional independent replicas of 1 million unique cDNA reads for two donors, one aged 18 to 30 and the other aged 80 or older. Summary of the overall study and its limitations: Donor CMV infection status was unknown, potentially confounding age-related changes in expanded clonotypes. The long-lived group showed more naive CD4+ T cells, fewer expanded clones and increased TCR diversity than the aged group, suggesting age selection. There was a strong correlation between observed TCR beta diversity and the percentage of naive T cells measured by flow cytometry. Conclusive comparison of naive and antigen-experienced compartments was prevented by the profiling of bulk unsorted PBMCs. Total diversity estimates from one million sequenced T cells were considered lower bounds and underestimates. Observed TCR beta diversity per million T cells fell roughly linearly with age, and a significant reduction was already apparent by age roughly 40.

The 39 donors, aged roughly 6 to 100 years, were systemically healthy Caucasian individuals from Russia. Each donor gave approximately 9.3 milliliters of peripheral blood, collected into EDTA-treated Vacutainer tubes. Ficoll-Paque density-gradient centrifugation was used to isolate PBMCs, with at least 7 million per sample. Total RNA was extracted from PBMCs with Trizol reagent, with at least 6 micrograms obtained per sample. For every donor, an aliquot of PBMCs went through flow cytometry to measure the percentages of naive CD45RAhigh/CD27high T cells. The library was produced with 5' RACE. Sequencing took place on an Illumina HiSeq 2500. A second 7 to 11 cycle PCR used a sample-barcoded 5' primer and a J-beta primer mix. A unique molecular identifier was introduced onto each TCR beta cDNA molecule by a template-switch 5' adaptor carrying 12 random nucleotides. Each sample yielded at least 2.5 million CDR3-containing paired-end reads. All of the RNA was converted into first-strand cDNA using the Mint cDNA synthesis kit, with a TRBC-specific oligonucleotide serving as the primer. Following uracil-DNA glycosylase treatment, all cDNA underwent a first 18-cycle PCR with the universal primers M1SS and BC2_uni_R. In the source study's methods: Each sample was normalized by randomly selecting 1 million high-quality reads, each carrying a distinct molecular identifier. Instead of being binned into consensus sequences, reads with shared molecular identifiers were discarded. MiTCR, set to a Q25 quality threshold and the strictest error-elimination algorithm, was used for CDR3 identification, clonotype clustering and error correction. A nonparametric unseen species model using Euler transformation provided a lower-bound estimate of total TCR beta diversity. TCRdb reran the public reads through fastp at Q25 and MiXCR, keeping productive beta chains. A single entry per CDR3 protein holds the most common genes and DNA from its merged rows. The V and J calls reflect TCRdb's pipeline rather than the authors' work. In all, the sample holds 1.5 million or so distinct CDR3 sequences, and 40% to 45% of those were seen once. The ten largest make up 4% of the sample.

The germline V gene provides CDR1 SQVTM and CDR2 ANQGSEA. The CDR3 covers 13 residues, taking in both the cysteine and the phenylalanine. The read is trimmed to its CDR3 DNA, 39 bases read in frame from base 1. The V and J ends are trimmed by 5 bases and 2 bases, leaving 12 bases between them. The sample consisted of blood. This TCR was sampled from a woman under 30 in good health. The chain employs TRBV29-1 and TRBJ1-1; tentative D gene TRBD1, with 6 bases matching. The sequence in DNA is TGCAGCGTTCGGCGGGGGCGAAACACTGAAGCTTTCTTT. Its translation reads: CSVRRGRNTEAFF. Full variable domain (CDR3 extended with the reference TRBV29-1 and TRBJ1-1 proteins): SAVISQKPSRDICQRGTSLTIQCQVDSQVTMMFWYRQQPGQSLTLIATANQGSEATYESGFVIDKFPISRPNLTFSTLTVSNMSPEDSSIYLCSVRRGRNTEAFFGQGTRLTVV.